Sequencing of this T cell receptor beta chain was carried out in a study of T cells in Graves' hyperthyroidism and ophthalmopathy. Germline V gene sequence: CDR1 LGHNA, CDR2 YNFKEQ. Trimming removed 1 base at V and 0 bases at J, with 9 bases between. The CDR3 loop spans 16 amino acids. Broader study findings: Most expanded thyroid clonotypes above 0.001 also appeared in blood.

Patients aged 18 to 65 had newly diagnosed hyperthyroidism of under 2 months' duration. Concerning this clonotype itself: Its antigen remains unknown.

The investigators amplified TCR beta CDR3 regions from RNA transcripts. Carried out on the TCR CDR3, a first-round RT-PCR used the HTBI primer set. In TCRdb, the multiplex PCR reads were re-called with MiXCR into one record per CDR3 protein. The sample includes some 620,000 distinct CDR3 sequences, 15% to 20% of them seen just once. This TCR was sampled from a woman in her twenties or thirties with Graves' hyperthyroidism. The V and J genes are TRBV4-2 and TRBJ1-4; no clear D gene. The material sequenced was blood. The CDR3 region has the DNA TGTGCCAGCAGCCAAGCGGCAGAAGCAACTAATGAAAAACTGTTTTTT. Translating it yields CASSQAAEATNEKLFF.